This section outlines one TCR beta chain sequence together with its context. The antigen remains undetermined. This sample was included in a study of OX40 agonist ivuxolimab in advanced cancers. Study-level background: Patients were treated with ivuxolimab, an agonistic anti-OX40 (CD134) antibody. Patients were dosed intravenously with ivuxolimab at 0.01 to 10 mg/kg every 2 weeks.

Profiled with immunoSEQ multiplex PCR; TCRdb holds only in-frame clones, not every one. The data contain tens of thousands of clones, 65% to 85% of them singletons. General study points: CD8+ T cells averaged more expanded clones than CD4+.

Patients with autoimmune history or systemic immunosuppression were excluded. There are 16 residues in the CDR3. The chain is built from TRBV12-2 and TRBJ2-6. TRBV12-2 is designated a pseudogene. The clonotype comes from an adult with an advanced solid tumor such as melanoma, head and neck, liver or kidney cancer. The sequencing used CD4+ or CD8+ T cells sorted from blood, collected in a trial of the OX40 agonist ivuxolimab. CDR3 nucleotides: TGTGCAAGTCGCTTAGCGCCGGGGCCGGGGGCCAACGTCCTGACTTTC. This sequence encodes CASRLAPGPGANVLTF.